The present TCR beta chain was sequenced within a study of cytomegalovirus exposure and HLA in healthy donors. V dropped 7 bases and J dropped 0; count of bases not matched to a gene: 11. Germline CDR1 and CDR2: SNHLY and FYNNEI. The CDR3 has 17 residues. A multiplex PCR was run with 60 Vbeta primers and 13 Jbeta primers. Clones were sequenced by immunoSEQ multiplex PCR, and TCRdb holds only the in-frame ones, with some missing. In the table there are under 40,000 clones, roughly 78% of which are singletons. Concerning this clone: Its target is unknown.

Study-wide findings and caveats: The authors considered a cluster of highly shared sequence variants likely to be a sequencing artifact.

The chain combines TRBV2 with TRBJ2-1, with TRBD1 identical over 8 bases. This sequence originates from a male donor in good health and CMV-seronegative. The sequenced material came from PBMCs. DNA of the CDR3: TGTGCCAGCATTAGGACAGGGCCAATTATCTCCTACAATGAGCAGTTCTTC. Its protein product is CASIRTGPIISYNEQFF.